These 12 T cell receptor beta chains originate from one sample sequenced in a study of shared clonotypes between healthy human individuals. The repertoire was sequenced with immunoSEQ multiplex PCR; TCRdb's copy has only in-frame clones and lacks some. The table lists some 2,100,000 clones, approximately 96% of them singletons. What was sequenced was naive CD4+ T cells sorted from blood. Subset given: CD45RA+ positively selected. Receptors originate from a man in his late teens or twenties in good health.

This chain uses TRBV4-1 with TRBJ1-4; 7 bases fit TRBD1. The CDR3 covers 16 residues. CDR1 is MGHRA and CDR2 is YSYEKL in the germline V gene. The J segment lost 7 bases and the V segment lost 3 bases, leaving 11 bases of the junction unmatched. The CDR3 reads CASSQTQGVYGEKLFF. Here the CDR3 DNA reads TGCGCCAGCAGCCAGACCCAGGGGGTATACGGTGAAAAACTGTTTTTT.

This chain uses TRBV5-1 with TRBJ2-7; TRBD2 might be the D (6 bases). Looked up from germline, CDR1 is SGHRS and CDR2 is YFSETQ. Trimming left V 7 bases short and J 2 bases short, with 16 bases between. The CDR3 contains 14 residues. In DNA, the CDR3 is TGCGCCAGCCGCGGTGGAGGGATCCCCTACGAGCAGTACTTC. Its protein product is CASRGGGIPYEQYF.

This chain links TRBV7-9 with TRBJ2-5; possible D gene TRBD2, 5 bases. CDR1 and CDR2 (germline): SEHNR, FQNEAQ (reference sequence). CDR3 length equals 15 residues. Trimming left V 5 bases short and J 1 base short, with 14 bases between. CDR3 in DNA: TGTGCCAGCAGCGTCTTAGGAGGTGCCCAAGAGACCCAGTACTTC. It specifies CASSVLGGAQETQYF.

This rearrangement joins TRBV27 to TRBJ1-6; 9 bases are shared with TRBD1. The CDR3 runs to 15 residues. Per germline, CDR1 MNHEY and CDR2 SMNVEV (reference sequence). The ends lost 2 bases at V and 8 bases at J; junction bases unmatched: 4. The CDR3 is CASSLGGQGHSPLHF. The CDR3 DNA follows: TGTGCCAGCAGTTTAGGGGGACAGGGACATTCACCCCTCCACTTT.

CDR3 residues: CASTRGNSITEGETQYF. In DNA form, the CDR3 reads TGCGCCAGCACCCGAGGTAACAGCATAACAGAGGGGGAGACCCAGTACTTC. V is TRBV5-1 and J is TRBJ2-5, with D perhaps given as TRBD1 or TRBD2 (5 bases each). The length of the CDR3 is 17 residues. Trimming took 6 bases from V and 5 from J, leaving 26 bases between them. Germline V gene sequence: CDR1 SGHRS, CDR2 YFSETQ.

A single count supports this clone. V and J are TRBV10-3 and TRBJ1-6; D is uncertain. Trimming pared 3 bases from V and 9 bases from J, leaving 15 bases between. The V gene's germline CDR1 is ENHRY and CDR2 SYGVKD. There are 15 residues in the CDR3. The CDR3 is CAISELGVQFSPLHF. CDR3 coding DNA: TGTGCCATCAGTGAATTAGGCGTCCAGTTTTCACCCCTCCACTTT.

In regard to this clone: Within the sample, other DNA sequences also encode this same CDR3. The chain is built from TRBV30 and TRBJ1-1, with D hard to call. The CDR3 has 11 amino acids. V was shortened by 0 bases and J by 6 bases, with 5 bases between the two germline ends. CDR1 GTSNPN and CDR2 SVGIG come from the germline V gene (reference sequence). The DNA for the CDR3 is TGTGCCTGGAGTGTAGAATCTGAAGCTTTCTTT. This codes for CAWSVESEAFF.

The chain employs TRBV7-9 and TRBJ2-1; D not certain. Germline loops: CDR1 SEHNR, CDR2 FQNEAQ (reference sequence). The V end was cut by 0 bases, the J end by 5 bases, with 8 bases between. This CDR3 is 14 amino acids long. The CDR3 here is CASSLALGNNEQFF. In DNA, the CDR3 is TGTGCCAGCAGCTTAGCTCTTGGGAACAATGAGCAGTTCTTC.

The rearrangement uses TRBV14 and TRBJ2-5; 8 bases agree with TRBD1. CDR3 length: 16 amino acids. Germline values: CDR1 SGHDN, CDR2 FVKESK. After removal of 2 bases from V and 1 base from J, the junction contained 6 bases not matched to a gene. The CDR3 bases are TGTGCCAGCAGCCAAAACAGGGGGACCCTCCAAGAGACCCAGTACTTC. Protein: CASSQNRGTLQETQYF. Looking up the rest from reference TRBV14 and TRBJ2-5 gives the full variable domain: EAGVTQFPSHSVIEKGQTVTLRCDPISGHDNLYWYRRVMGKEIKFLLHFVKESKQDESGMPNNRFLAERTGGTYSTLKVQPAELEDSGVYFCASSQNRGTLQETQYFGPGTRLLVL.

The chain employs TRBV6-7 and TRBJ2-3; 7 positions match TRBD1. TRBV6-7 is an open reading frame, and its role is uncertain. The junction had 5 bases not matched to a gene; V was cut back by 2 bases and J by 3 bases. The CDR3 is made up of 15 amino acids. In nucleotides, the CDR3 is TGTGCCAGCAGTTACGACAGGGCGGGTACAGATACGCAGTATTTT. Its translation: CASSYDRAGTDTQYF.

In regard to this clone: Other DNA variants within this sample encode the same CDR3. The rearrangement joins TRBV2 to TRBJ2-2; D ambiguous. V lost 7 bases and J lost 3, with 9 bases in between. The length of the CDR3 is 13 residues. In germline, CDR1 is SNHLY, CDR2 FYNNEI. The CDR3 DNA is TGTGCCAGCACCCGAACAGACACCGGGGAGCTGTTTTTT. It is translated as CASTRTDTGELFF.

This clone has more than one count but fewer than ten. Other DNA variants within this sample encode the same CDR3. The CDR3 sequence: CASSLGTGLNTEAFF. The CDR3 DNA reads as TGCGCCAGCAGCTTGGGGACAGGGTTGAACACTGAAGCTTTCTTT. This rearrangement joins TRBV5-1 to TRBJ1-1, with 8 bases lining up with TRBD1. This CDR3 contains 15 residues. Germline V gives CDR1 SGHRS, CDR2 YFSETQ. J was trimmed by 0 bases and V by 0 bases; bases with no gene match: 1.